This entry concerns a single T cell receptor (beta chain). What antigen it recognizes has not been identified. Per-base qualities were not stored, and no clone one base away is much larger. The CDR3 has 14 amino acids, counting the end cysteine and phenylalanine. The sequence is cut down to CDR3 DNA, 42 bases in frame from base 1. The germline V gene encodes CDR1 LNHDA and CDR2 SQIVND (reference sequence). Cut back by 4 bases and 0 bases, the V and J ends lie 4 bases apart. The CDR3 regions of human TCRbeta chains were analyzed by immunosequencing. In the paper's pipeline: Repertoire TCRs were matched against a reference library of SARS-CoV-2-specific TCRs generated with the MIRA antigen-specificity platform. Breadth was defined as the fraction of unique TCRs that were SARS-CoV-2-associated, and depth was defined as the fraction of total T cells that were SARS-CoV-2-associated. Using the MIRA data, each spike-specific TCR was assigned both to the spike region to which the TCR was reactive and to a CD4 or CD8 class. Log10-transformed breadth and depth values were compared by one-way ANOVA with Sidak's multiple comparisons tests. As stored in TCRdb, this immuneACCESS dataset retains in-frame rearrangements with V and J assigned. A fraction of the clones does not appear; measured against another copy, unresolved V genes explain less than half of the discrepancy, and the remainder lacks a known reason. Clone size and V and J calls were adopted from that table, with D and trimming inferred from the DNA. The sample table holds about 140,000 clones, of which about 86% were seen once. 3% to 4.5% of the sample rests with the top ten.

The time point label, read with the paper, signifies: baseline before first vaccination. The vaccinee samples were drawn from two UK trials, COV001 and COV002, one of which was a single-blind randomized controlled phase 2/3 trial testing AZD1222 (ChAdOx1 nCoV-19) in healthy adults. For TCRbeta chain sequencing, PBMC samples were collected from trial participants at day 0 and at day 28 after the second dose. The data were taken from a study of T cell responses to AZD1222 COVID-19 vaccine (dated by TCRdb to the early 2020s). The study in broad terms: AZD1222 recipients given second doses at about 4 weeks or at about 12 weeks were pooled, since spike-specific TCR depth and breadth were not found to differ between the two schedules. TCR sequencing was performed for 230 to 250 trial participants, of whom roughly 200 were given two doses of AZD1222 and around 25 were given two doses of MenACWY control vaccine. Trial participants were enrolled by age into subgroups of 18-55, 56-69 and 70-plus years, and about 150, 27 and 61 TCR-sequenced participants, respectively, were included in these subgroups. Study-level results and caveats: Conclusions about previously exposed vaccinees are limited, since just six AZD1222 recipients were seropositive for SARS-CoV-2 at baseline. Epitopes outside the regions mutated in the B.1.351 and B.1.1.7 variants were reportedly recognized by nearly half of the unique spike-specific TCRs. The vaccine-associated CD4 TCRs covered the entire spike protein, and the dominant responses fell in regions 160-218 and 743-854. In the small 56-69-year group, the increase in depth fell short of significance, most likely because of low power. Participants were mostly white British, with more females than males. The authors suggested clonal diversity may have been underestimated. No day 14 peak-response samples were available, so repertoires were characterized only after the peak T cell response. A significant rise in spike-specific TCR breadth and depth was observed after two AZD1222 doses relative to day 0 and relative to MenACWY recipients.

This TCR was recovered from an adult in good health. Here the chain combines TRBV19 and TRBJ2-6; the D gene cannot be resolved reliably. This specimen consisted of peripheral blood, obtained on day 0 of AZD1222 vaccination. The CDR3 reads CASSSISGANVLTF. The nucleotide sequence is TGTGCCAGTAGTAGTATCTCTGGGGCCAACGTCCTGACTTTC.